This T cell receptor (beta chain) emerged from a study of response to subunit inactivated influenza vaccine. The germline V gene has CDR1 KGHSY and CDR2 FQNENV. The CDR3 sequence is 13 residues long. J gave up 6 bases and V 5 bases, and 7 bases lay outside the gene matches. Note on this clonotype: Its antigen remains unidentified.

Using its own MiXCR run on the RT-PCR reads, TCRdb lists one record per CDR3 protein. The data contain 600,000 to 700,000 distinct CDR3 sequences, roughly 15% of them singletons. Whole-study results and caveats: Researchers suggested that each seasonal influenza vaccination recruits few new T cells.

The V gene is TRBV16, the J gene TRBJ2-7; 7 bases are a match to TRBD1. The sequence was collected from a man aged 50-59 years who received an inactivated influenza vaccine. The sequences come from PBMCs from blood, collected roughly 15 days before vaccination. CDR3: CASSEGTVTEQYF. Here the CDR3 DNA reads TGTGCCAGCAGCGAAGGGACAGTCACCGAGCAGTACTTC.